Reported below is one T cell receptor (beta chain). What it binds is not known. These data come from a study of shared clonotypes between healthy human individuals. Study in general: Those who served as donors were a couple of women and a few men between the ages of 18 and 49. The plates for each donor numbered three CD4 naive, three CD4 memory, two CD8 naive and one CD8 memory. Study-wide results and caveats: Sorted-subset sequencing, rarefaction showed, was incomplete despite large depth. Investigators collected only blood, and repertoires in tissues likely differ.

TCRdb keeps only in-frame clones here, not all; method: immunoSEQ multiplex PCR. The profile shows under 2,500,000 clones, 90% to 96% of them singletons. The source of this sequence is a man between 18 and 29 years old in good health. Sample: naive CD4+ T cells sorted from blood. The subset denotes: CD45RA+ positively selected.

The chain's CDR3 is CASSEGTGIAKNIQYF. The CDR3 bases are TGCGCCAGCAGCGAAGGGACAGGGATAGCCAAAAACATTCAGTACTTC. This chain joins TRBV5-1 and TRBJ2-4, with TRBD1 identical over 9 bases. CDR1 and CDR2 (germline): SGHRS, YFSETQ. CDR3 length equals 16 residues. The V gene end was trimmed by 4 bases and the J gene end by 0 bases; junction bases not matched to a gene: 5. Combining the CDR3 with reference TRBV5-1 and TRBJ2-4 gives the whole variable domain KAGVTQTPRYLIKTRGQQVTLSCSPISGHRSVSWYQQTPGQGLQFLFEYFSETQRNKGNFPGRFSGRQFSNSRSEMNVSTLELGDSALYLCASSEGTGIAKNIQYFGAGTRLSVL.